This passage covers 8 T cell receptor beta chains from one sample sequenced in a study of shared clonotypes between healthy human individuals. Method: immunoSEQ multiplex PCR; TCRdb's copy keeps in-frame clones and lacks some. The repertoire has roughly 720,000 clones, about 90% of them found once; the top ten carry 34%. The sample consisted of memory CD8+ T cells from PBMCs. Subset in this sample: CD45RO+ cells pooled with CCR7-negative TemRA cells. The receptors shown here come from a man aged 18 to 29 in good health. Some clones in this sample may be carry-over from other donors' samples.

The CDR3 sequence: CASSFLAPGTTFHEQFF. CDR3 nucleotides: TGTGCCAGCAGCTTTCTGGCGCCCGGGACAACTTTCCATGAGCAGTTCTTC. This chain connects TRBV7-6 to TRBJ2-1; weak D call: TRBD1 (6 bases). This CDR3 has 17 residues. The germline V and J ends were trimmed by 3 bases and 8 bases, with 23 bases remaining between them. Germline CDR1 SGHVS, CDR2 FNYEAQ.

The V call is TRBV6-5, the J call TRBJ2-1, with a tentative D call TRBD2 (5 bases). The CDR3 spans 15 residues. Germline V gives CDR1 MNHEY, CDR2 SVGAGI. Between the trimmed V and J ends, which lost 6 bases and 0 bases, there was a span of 12 bases. The CDR3 spells CASSILGSSYNEQFF. The CDR3 nucleotides are TGTGCCAGCAGCATACTAGGGAGCTCCTACAATGAGCAGTTCTTC.

J is TRBJ2-7 and V is TRBV5-1; TRBD2 is a possible D gene (5 bases). Trimming took 0 bases from V and 5 from J, leaving 18 bases between them. There are 16 residues in the CDR3. Germline CDR1 and CDR2: SGHRS and YFSETQ. In DNA, the CDR3 is TGCGCCAGCAGCTTGGTACGGGGAAGTCTCGGGGACGAGCAGTACTTC. Amino acids: CASSLVRGSLGDEQYF.

The chain links TRBV25-1 to TRBJ2-2; D perhaps matches TRBD2 (5 bases). This CDR3 has 15 residues. V shed 0 bases and J shed 7 bases, with 12 bases lying between them. Germline V CDR1 and CDR2: MGHDK, SYGVNS. The CDR3 is CASSEYREPGGELFF. DNA of the CDR3: TGTGCCAGCAGTGAATATAGGGAGCCCGGCGGGGAGCTGTTTTTT.

CDR3 DNA: TGTGCCAGCAGCTGGGGAACAGGGCCCAATCAGCCCCAGCATTTT. Amino acid sequence: CASSWGTGPNQPQHF. This chain joins TRBV5-4 and TRBJ1-5, with D possibly being TRBD1 (6 bases). V dropped 3 bases and J dropped 3 bases, with 13 bases sitting between them. The germline V gene has CDR1 SGHNT and CDR2 YYREEE (reference sequence). This CDR3 is 15 amino acids long.

This rearrangement joins TRBV4-3 to TRBJ1-4; the match to TRBD1 covers 7 bases. Germline V gene sequence: CDR1 LGHNA, CDR2 YSLEER. This CDR3 is built from 20 residues. Trimming removed 4 bases from V and 7 bases from J; junction bases left unmatched: 24. CDR3 nucleotide sequence: TGCGCCAGCAGCCTTACTCCAATAGACAGGGAACTCCCGAAGAGTGAAAAACTGTTTTTT. It yields the protein CASSLTPIDRELPKSEKLFF.

The chain combines TRBV9 with TRBJ1-1; D is uncertain. V lost 0 bases to trimming and J lost 0 bases, with 12 bases between them. This CDR3 has 16 amino acids. Germline V CDR1 and CDR2: SGDLS, YYNGEE. As DNA, the CDR3 is TGTGCCAGCAGCGTAGGAGGAGGGATCATGAACACTGAAGCTTTCTTT. Its protein product is CASSVGGGIMNTEAFF.

CDR3 bases: TGTGCCAGCGGGCCGGACAGGGGTTACGAGCAGTACTTC. Its translation: CASGPDRGYEQYF. The V call is TRBV27, the J call TRBJ2-7; 9 positions match TRBD1. Germline V gene data show CDR1 as MNHEY and CDR2 as SMNVEV (reference sequence). This CDR3 contains 13 residues. V lost 8 bases and J lost 4; bases outside the gene matches: 6.